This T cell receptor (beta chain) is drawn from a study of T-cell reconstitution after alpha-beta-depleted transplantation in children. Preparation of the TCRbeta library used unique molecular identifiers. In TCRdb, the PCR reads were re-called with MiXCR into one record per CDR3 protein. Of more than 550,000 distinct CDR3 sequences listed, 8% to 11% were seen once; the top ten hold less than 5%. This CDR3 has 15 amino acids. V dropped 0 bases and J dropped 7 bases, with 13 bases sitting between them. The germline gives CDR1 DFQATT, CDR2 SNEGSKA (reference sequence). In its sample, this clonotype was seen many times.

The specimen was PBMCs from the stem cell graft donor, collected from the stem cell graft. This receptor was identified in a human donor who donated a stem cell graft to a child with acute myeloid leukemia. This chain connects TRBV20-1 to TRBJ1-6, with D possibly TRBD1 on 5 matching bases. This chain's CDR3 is CSARDQRRTNSPLHF. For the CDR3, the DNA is TGCAGTGCTAGAGATCAAAGACGGACAAATTCACCCCTCCACTTT.